This T cell receptor (beta chain) came from a study of CD8+ T cells in alopecia areata. Treatment noted: oral pan-JAK inhibitor, 5-10 mg twice daily. Both CD4+ and CD8+ T cells were separated by sorting PBMCs. The V gene's germline CDR1 is GTSNPN and CDR2 SVGIG (reference sequence). The CDR3 has 13 residues. Trimming took off 2 bases at V and 4 bases at J, with 9 bases between the two ends. RNA extraction was followed by reverse transcription into cDNA, which acted as the sequencing template. Sequenced by immunoSEQ multiplex PCR; TCRdb stores in-frame clones only, minus some. The sample consists of about 270,000 clones, 60% of them appearing once. Concerning this clone itself: Different DNA sequences within this sample yield the same CDR3.

This clonotype was obtained from a human donor with alopecia areata. The specimen was CD4+ T cells sorted from blood, collected around week 52, from a patient treated with tofacitinib. The chain uses TRBV30 and TRBJ1-3; D is uncertain. DNA for the CDR3: TGTGCCTGGAGTCGTCTGGGAGGAAACACCATATATTTT. Amino acids: CAWSRLGGNTIYF.